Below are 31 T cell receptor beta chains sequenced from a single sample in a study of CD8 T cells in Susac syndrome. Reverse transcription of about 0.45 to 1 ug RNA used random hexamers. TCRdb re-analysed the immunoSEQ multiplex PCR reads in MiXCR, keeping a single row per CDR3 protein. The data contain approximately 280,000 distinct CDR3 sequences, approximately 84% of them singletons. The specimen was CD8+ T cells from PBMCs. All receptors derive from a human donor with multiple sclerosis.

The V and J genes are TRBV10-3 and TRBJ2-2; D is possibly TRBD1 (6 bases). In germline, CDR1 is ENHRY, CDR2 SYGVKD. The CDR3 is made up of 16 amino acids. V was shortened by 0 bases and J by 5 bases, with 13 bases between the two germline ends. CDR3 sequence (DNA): TGTGCCATCAGTGAGTCGGGGTCCCAGGGGACCGGGGAGCTGTTTTTT. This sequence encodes CAISESGSQGTGELFF.

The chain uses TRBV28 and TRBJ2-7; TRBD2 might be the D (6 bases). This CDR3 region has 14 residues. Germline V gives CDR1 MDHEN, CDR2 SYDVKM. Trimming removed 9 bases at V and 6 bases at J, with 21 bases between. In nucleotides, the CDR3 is TGTGCCAGTTCCATTCCGGGACTCCCCTCCGAGCAGTACTTC. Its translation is CASSIPGLPSEQYF.

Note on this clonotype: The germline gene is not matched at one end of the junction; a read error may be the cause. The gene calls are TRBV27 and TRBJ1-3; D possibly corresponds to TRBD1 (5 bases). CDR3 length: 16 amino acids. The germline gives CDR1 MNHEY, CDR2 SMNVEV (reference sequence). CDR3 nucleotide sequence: TGTGCCAGCAGGCCCCAGGGCTCTCGCTCTGAAAACACCATATATTTT. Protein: CASRPQGSRSENTIYF.

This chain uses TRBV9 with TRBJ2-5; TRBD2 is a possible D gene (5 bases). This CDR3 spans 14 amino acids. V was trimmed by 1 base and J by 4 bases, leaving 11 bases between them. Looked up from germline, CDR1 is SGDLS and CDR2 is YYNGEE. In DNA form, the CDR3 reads TGTGCCAGCAGCGTAAGCGGCGTGGGAGAGACCCAGTACTTC. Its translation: CASSVSGVGETQYF.

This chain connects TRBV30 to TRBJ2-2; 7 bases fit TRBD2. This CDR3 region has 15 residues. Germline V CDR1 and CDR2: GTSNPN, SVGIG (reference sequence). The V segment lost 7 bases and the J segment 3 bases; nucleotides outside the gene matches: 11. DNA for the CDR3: TGTGCCTTAGGGGTGCGGGAGTTGGACACCGGGGAGCTGTTTTTT. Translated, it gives CALGVRELDTGELFF.

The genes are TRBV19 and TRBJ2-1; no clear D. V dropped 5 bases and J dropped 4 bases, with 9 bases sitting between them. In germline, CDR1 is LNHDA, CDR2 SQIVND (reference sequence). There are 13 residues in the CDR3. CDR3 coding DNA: TGTGCCAGTAGTCTCACGTTATACAATGAGCAGTTCTTC. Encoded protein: CASSLTLYNEQFF.

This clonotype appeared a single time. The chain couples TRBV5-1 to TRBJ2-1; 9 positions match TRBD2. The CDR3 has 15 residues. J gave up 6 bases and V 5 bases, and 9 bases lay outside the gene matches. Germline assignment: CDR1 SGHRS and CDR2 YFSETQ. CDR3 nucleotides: TGCGCCAGCAGAATAGCGGGAGTAGTATTCAATGAGCAGTTCTTC. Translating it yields CASRIAGVVFNEQFF.

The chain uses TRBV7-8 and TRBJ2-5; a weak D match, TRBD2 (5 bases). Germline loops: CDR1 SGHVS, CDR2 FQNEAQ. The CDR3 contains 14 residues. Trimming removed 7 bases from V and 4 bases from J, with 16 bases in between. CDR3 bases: TGTGCCAGCACCCTACGAAGAGCGGTAGAGACCCAGTACTTC. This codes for CASTLRRAVETQYF.

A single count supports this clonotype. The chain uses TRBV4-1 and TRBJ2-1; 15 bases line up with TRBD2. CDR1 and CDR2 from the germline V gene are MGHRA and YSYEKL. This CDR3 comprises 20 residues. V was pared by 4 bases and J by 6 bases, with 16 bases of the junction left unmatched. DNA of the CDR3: TGCGCCAGCAGCCCCCTGGGACTAGCGGGAGGAAGGAGTAGTGGCAATGAGCAGTTCTTC. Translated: CASSPLGLAGGRSSGNEQFF.

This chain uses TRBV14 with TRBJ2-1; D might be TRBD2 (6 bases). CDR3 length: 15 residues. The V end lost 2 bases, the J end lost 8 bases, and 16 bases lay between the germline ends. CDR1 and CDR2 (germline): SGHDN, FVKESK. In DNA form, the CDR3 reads TGTGCCAGCAGCCAACCCAGTCGGAGGGGTGATGAGCAGTTCTTC. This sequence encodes CASSQPSRRGDEQFF.

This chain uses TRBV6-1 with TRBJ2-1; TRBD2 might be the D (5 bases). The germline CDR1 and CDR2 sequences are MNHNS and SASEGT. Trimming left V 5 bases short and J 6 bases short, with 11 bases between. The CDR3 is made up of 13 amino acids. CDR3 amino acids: CASSTGLSNEQFF. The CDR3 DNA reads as TGTGCCAGCAGTACCGGACTTTCCAATGAGCAGTTCTTC.

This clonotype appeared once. CDR3 protein: CASSHPQRNGLPKDTQYF. DNA of the CDR3: TGCGCCAGCAGTCACCCGCAACGAAACGGGTTACCGAAGGATACGCAGTATTTT. The rearrangement uses TRBV23-1 and TRBJ2-3; D ambiguous. TRBV23-1 is designated an ORF whose function remains uncertain. The CDR3 contains 18 residues. The ends were cut back, 3 bases at V and 6 bases at J, with 25 bases in the middle.

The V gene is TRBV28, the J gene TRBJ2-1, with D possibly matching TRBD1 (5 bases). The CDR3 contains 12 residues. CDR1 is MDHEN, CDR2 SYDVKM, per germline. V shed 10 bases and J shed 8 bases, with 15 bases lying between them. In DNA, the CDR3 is TGTGCCACCCAGACGCAGGGCTATGAGCAGTTCTTC. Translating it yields CATQTQGYEQFF.

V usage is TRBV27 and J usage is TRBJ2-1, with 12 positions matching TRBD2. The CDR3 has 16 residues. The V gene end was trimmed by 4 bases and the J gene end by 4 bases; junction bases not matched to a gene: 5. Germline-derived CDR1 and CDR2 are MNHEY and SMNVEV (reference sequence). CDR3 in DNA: TGTGCCAGCAGTTCCTCGACTAGCGGGAGATACAATGAGCAGTTCTTC. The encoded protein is CASSSSTSGRYNEQFF.

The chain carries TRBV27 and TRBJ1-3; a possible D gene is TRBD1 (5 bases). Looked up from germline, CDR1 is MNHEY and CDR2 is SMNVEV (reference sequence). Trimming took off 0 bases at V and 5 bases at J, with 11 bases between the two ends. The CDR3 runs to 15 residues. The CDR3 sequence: CASSLSGTLRNTIYF. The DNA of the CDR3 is TGTGCCAGCAGTTTATCCGGGACGCTAAGAAACACCATATATTTT.

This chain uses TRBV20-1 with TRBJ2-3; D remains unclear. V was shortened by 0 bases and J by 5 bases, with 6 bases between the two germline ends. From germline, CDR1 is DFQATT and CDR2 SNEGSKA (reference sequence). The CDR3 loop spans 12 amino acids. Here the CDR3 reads CSARDGEDTQYF. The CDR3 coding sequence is TGCAGTGCTAGAGATGGGGAAGATACGCAGTATTTT.

The CDR3 here is CASRGLQGVFHEQYF. DNA of the CDR3: TGTGCCAGCAGAGGTTTGCAGGGTGTGTTCCACGAGCAGTACTTC. The chain employs TRBV28 and TRBJ2-7; perhaps TRBD1 as D (5 bases). Germline V gene lookup returns CDR1 MDHEN and CDR2 SYDVKM. The CDR3 runs to 15 residues. Trimming removed 6 bases from V and 5 bases from J, with 20 bases in between.

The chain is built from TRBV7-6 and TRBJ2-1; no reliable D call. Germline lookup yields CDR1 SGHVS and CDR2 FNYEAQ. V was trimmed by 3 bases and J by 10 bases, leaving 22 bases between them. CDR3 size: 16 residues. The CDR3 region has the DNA TGTGCCAGCAGCTTTTCCGGAGCGAATTTATATGGAGAGCAGTTCTTC. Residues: CASSFSGANLYGEQFF.

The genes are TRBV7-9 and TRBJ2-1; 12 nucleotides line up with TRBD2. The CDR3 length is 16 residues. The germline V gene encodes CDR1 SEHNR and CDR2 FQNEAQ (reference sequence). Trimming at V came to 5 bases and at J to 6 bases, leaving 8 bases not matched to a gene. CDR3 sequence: CASSGPSGRAGNEQFF. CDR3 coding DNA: TGTGCCAGCAGCGGCCCTAGCGGGAGGGCCGGCAATGAGCAGTTCTTC.

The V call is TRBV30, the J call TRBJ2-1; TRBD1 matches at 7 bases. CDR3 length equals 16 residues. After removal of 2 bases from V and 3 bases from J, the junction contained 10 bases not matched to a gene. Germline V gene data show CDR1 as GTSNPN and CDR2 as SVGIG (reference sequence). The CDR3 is CAWSPPARGNYNEQFF. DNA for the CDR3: TGTGCCTGGAGTCCCCCCGCCAGGGGGAACTACAATGAGCAGTTCTTC.

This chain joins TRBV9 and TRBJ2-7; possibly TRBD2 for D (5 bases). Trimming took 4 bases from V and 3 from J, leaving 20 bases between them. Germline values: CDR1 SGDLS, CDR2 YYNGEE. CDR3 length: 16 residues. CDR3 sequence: CASSTRARAKIYEQYF. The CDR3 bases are TGTGCCAGCAGCACCCGAGCGCGGGCGAAGATCTACGAGCAGTACTTC.

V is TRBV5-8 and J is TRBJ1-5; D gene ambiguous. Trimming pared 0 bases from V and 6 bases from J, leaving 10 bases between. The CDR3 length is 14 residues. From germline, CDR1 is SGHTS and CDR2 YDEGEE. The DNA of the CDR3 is TGTGCCAGCAGCTTGGATCTCGGTGGTCAGCCCCAGCATTTT. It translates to CASSLDLGGQPQHF. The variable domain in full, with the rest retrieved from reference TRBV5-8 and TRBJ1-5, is EAGVTQSPTHLIKTRGQQATLRCSPISGHTSVYWYQQALGLGLQFLLWYDEGEERNRGNFPPRFSGRQFPNYSSELNVNALELEDSALYLCASSLDLGGQPQHFGDGTRLSIL.

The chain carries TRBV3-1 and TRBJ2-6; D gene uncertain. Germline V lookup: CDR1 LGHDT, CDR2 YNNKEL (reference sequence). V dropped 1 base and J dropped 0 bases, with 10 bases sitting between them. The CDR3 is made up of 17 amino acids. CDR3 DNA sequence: TGTGCCAGCAGCCAAGCAGAAGGAGTCTCTGGGGCCAACGTCCTGACTTTC. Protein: CASSQAEGVSGANVLTF.

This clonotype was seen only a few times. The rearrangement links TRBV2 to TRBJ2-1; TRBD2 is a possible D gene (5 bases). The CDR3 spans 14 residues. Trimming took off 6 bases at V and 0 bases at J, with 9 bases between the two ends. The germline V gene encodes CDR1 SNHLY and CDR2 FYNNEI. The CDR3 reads CASREDFSYNEQFF. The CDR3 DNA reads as TGTGCCAGCAGGGAGGACTTCTCCTACAATGAGCAGTTCTTC.

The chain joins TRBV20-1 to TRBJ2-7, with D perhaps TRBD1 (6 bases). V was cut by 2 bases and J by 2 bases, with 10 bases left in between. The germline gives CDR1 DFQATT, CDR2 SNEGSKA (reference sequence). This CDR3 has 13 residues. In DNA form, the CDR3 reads TGCAGTGCTAGAAGGACAGAGACCTACGAGCAGTACTTC. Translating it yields CSARRTETYEQYF.

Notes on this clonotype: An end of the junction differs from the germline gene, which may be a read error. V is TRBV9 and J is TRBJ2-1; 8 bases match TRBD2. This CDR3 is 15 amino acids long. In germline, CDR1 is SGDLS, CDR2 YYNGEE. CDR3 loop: CASSFSGSSHNEQFF. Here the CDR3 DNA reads TGTGCCAGCAGCTTCAGCGGGAGCTCCCACAATGAGCAGTTCTTC.

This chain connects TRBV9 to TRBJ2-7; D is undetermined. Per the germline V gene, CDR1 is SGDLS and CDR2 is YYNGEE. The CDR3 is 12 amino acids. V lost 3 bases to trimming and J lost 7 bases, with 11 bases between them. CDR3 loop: CASSGPGYEQYF. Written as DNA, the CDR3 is TGTGCCAGCAGCGGACCCGGTTATGAGCAGTACTTC.

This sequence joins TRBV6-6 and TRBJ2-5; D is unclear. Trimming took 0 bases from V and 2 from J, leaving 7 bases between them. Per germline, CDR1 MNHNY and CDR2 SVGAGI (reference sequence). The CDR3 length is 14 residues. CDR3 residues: CASSYSSMQETQYF. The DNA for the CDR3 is TGTGCCAGCAGTTACTCGTCAATGCAAGAGACCCAGTACTTC.

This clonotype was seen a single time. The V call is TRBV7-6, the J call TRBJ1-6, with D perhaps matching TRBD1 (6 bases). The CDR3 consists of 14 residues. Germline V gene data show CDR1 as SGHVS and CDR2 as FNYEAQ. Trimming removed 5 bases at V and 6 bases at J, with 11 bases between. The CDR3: CASSTRDINSPLHF. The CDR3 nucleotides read TGTGCCAGCAGCACCCGGGACATTAATTCACCCCTCCACTTT. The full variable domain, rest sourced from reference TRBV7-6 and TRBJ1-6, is GAGVSQSPRYKVTKRGQDVALRCDPISGHVSLYWYRQALGQGPEFLTYFNYEAQQDKSGLPNDRFSAERPEGSISTLTIQRTEQRDSAMYRCASSTRDINSPLHFGNGTRLTVT.

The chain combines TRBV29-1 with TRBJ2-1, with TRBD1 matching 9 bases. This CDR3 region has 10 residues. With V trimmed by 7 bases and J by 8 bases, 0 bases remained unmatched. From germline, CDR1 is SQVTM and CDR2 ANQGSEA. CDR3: CSGTGDEQFF. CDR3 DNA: TGCAGCGGGACAGGGGATGAGCAGTTCTTC.

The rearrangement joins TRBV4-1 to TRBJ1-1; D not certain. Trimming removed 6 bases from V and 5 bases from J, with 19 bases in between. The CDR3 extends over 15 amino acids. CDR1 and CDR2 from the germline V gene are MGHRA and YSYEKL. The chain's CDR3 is CASSPSEGGRTEAFF. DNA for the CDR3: TGCGCCAGCAGTCCCTCGGAGGGCGGGAGGACTGAAGCTTTCTTT.